This T cell receptor (beta chain) was identified in a study of sequential checkpoint blockade in melanoma. Whole-study context: Arm A got nivolumab then ipilimumab; arm B the reverse, 1:1. Each arm's sequence ended with maintenance nivolumab.

Data came from immunoSEQ multiplex PCR; TCRdb stores just in-frame clones and leaves some out. The table includes some 10,000 clones, around 78% detected once. Sample treatment: randomized to nivolumab then ipilimumab (arm A) or the reverse (arm B). Patients had received no earlier DNA-damaging chemotherapy. PBMC sorting kept live CD3+CD8+ cells without CD19 or CD56. This clone is labeled medium-sized. The source is a human donor with melanoma. This material consisted of CD8+ T cells sorted from blood (inferred from file names), taken from a patient given nivolumab and ipilimumab in sequence.

The CDR3 DNA follows: TGTGCCAGTAGTGATGGACAGGTTGGAAGCAATCAGCCCCAGCATTTT. This sequence encodes CASSDGQVGSNQPQHF. V gene TRBV19 combines with J gene TRBJ1-5, with 7 bases fitting TRBD1. The CDR3 contains 16 residues. In germline, CDR1 is LNHDA, CDR2 SQIVND (reference sequence). Germline trimming cut 5 bases from V and 1 base from J; bases unmatched to any gene: 8.